This T cell receptor (beta chain) derives from a study of post-analysis software for immune sequencing data. Regarding this clonotype: What it recognizes is unknown.

CDR1 and CDR2 from the germline V gene are SGDLS and YYNGEE. This CDR3 contains 16 residues. Every TCR beta cDNA library bore unique molecular identifiers. Via MiXCR, TCRdb re-called the PCR reads, giving one row per CDR3 protein. The profile shows about 430,000 distinct CDR3 sequences, 35% to 45% of them singletons. Study-wide points: Among a few TRBV segments more frequent in patients than controls were TRBV5-6, TRBV5-1 and TRBV20-1.

V and J are TRBV9 and TRBJ2-1; TRBD2 aligns across 7 bases. The J call may be in error: the DNA end matches TRBJ2-7 better. The sequence derives from a girl aged 2-10 years with multiple sclerosis. The sequencing input was blood. CDR3 DNA sequence: TGTGCCAGCAGCGTAGACCCGAGCGGGGTCTACAATGAGCAGTACTTC. This translates into CASSVDPSGVYNEQYF.